This TCR beta chain comes out of a study of identical twins listed by TCRdb under 2016. Study-level background: The study deep-sequenced TCR alpha and beta repertoires from monozygotic twins, unrelated adults of various ages and cord blood to test whether fetal clonotypes persist. To rule out contamination, replicate twin experiments were performed at different times with different library preparation protocols.

Only healthy Caucasian donors were included. Three pairs of female monozygotic twins, all aged about 18 to 29 years, made up the twin cohort. Peripheral blood mononuclear cells were used as the source from which RNA for TCR libraries was isolated. Here is what the overall study found, with its caveats: In monozygotic twins, out-of-frame TCR alpha sharing was systematically underestimated by recombination models, although the models agreed with sharing between unrelated individuals. In beta out-of-frame sequences, excess twin sharing was weaker, because having fewer shared sequences lowered the signal-to-noise ratio. Compared with coincidental sharing between unrelated individuals, out-of-frame TCR alpha sequences shared between twins had an excess of sequences with low generation probability. Because the same donors could not be followed over many years, the conclusions depended on cross-sectional statistical analysis. Fewer insertions were carried by abundant cord blood beta clonotypes, a similar but weaker trend appeared in young adult naive repertoires, and no such trend appeared in memory repertoires. Zero-insertion analyses could be partly confounded by invariant T cells such as MAIT and iNKT, though diverse VJ usage argued against such confounding for most clonotypes.

The CDR3 runs 13 residues from the cysteine to the phenylalanine. Just the 39-base CDR3 DNA is kept, in frame starting at base 1. Deletion took 2 bases off V and 11 bases off J, with a span of 15 bases between the germline ends. Library creation used 5' RACE. The instrument was an Illumina HiSeq 2000. Template switching introduced a universal primer binding site; the final cDNA contained a unique molecular identifier, enabling accurate counting of TCR cDNA molecules. First-strand cDNA for TCR alpha and beta chains was synthesized from specific primers in the conserved constant-segment region. To control for contamination, each cDNA library was double barcoded with a SMART-Mk sample barcode plus Illumina barcodes. Two successive PCR steps introduced TruSeq adapter sequences along with Illumina sample barcodes. The Illumina HiSeq platform was used with custom primers to sequence TCR alpha and beta cDNA libraries. The paper's data handling went like this. MiGEC processed the raw reads to extract unique molecular identifiers, while MiXCR was used to determine the CDR3 positions. Recombination models were inferred per individual with the repgenHMM and IGoR tools using an EM algorithm. The tcR package in R was used for shared clonotype analysis, with sharing normalized by the product of cloneset sizes. To study raw recombination without the effects of thymic and clonal selection, out-of-frame nonproductive sequences were analyzed. TCRdb cleaned the public reads at Q25 with fastp, built clones with MiXCR and kept in-frame beta chains. Rows with a matching CDR3 protein are joined into one entry that keeps the most common DNA and genes. What appears here as the V and J calls and clone size reflects TCRdb's work, not the paper's. A total of 700,000 or so distinct CDR3 sequences appear in this sample, 20% to 25% of them only once. The ten top clones hold roughly 4% of the sample.

On this clonotype: Its cognate antigen has yet to be identified. Per-nucleotide qualities are absent, and no much larger clonotype sits a single base away.

These data were also filed under a second study, of T cells expressing NK-cell markers. Reported in the second study: Three sorted T-cell subsets (CD3+CD56+NKG2C+, CD3+CD56+NKG2C- and CD3+CD56-NKG2C+) from roughly eight donors had their TCR beta-chain repertoires profiled. Among the eight sequenced donors, only one was HCMV-seronegative, while the other seven were HCMV-seropositive. To restrict sorting to alphabetaTCR-expressing T cells, an anti-gammadeltaTCR antibody was added in several experiments. In six donors, the dominant CD3+CD56+NKG2C+ clonotypes ranked among the top 10 CD8+ clonotypes, making up about 1.0-7.5% of CD8+ T cells. Those dominant clonotypes were again the most abundant among CD3+CD56-NKG2C+ cells in a handful of donors, at roughly 28.3-60.1%. It remained unclear whether the expanded NKG2C-expressing T cell clones were specific for HCMV antigens. All eight donors whose samples were sequenced were randomly selected healthy volunteers, three of them men and five women. A commercial ELISA kit detecting HCMV-specific IgG in serum was used to determine HCMV serostatus. Bulk peripheral blood T-cell repertoires were additionally sequenced from unsorted PBMC for over 5 donors. MIGEC was used to demultiplex reads and group the reads by UMI, and MiTCR was used to assemble and quantify clonotypes. Only TCR cDNA sequences supported by at least two reads were kept to exclude erroneous sequences. Downstream repertoire analysis used the tcR package, and clonotypes were matched across fractions by CDR3 nucleotide sequence plus V segment. VDJmatch was used to annotate antigen specificity against VDJdb, with one amino acid substitution in CDR3 allowed.

Sequencing used PBMCs. The rearranged segments are TRBV12-3 or TRBV12-4 and TRBJ1-1; a tentative D call is TRBD1 (6 bases match). This TCR came from a woman aged 18-30 years in good health. The CDR3 region has the sequence CASSLSGGAHAFF. The DNA sequence is TGTGCCAGCAGTTTATCGGGGGGGGCCCATGCTTTCTTT.